This TCR beta chain was obtained from a study of monozygotic twins with inflammatory bowel disease. The CDR3 extends over 14 amino acids. Germline-derived CDR1 and CDR2 are SGHRS and YFSETQ. With no T cell sorting beforehand, total RNA was isolated from whole blood. Via template switching, UMIs carrying a 6-nucleotide sample barcode were introduced. Following a re-call of the 5' RACE reads, TCRdb has one entry per CDR3 protein and lacks DNA. The sample has more than 300,000 distinct CDR3 sequences. The chain recombines TRBV5-1 with TRBJ1-3. Material: blood. The receptor was derived from a human donor with ulcerative colitis or Crohn's disease, or a healthy co-twin of an affected twin (not recorded which). CDR3 loop: CATREALSGNTIYF.